The 4 T cell receptor beta chains in this list originate from one sample, sequenced in a study of blood T cells in healthy people across ages. A sample-barcoded 5' primer and a J-beta primer mix were used in a second PCR of roughly 7 to 11 cycles. A single record per CDR3 protein comes from TCRdb applying MiXCR to the 5' RACE reads. Of 650,000 to 1,000,000 distinct CDR3 sequences detected, about 34% appear once; the ten largest clones hold approximately 12%. Sequencing used blood. The receptors stem from a man aged 18 to 30 in good health.

The V and J genes are TRBV2 and TRBJ2-5, with D possibly called TRBD1 or TRBD2 (5 bases each). This CDR3 has 13 residues. Per germline, CDR1 SNHLY and CDR2 FYNNEI. V was pared by 1 base and J by 9 bases, with 12 bases between. Here the CDR3 reads CASSEERLGAQYF. The CDR3 nucleotides are TGTGCCAGCAGTGAAGAACGTTTGGGGGCCCAGTACTTC.

As for this clonotype: Given a much more abundant clone one base away, this may be a read error. The chain combines TRBV15 with TRBJ1-2; a possible D gene is TRBD1 (5 bases). The CDR3 contains 15 residues. The V gene's germline CDR1 is LNHNV and CDR2 YYDKDF (reference sequence). This chain's CDR3 is CATSRDVRGARGYAF. The CDR3 DNA is TGTGCCACCAGCAGAGATGTACGAGGGGCTCGCGGCTACGCCTTC.

The chain links TRBV27 to TRBJ2-1, with a possible D match to TRBD2 (6 bases). Germline CDR1 reads MNHEY; CDR2 reads SMNVEV (reference sequence). The CDR3 totals 17 residues. Trimming left V 1 base short and J 1 base short, with 14 bases between. CDR3 loop: CASSLLYGGWSYNEQFF. CDR3 in DNA: TGTGCCAGCAGTTTATTGTACGGGGGTTGGTCCTACAATGAGCAGTTCTTC.

Comments on this clonotype: This sequence may be a read error, since a much larger clone differs from it by one base. The rearrangement links TRBV6-5 to TRBJ1-2, with 9 positions matching TRBD1. The CDR3 consists of 15 residues. Trimming took 5 bases from V and 4 from J; bases not matched to a gene: 8. In germline, CDR1 is MNHEY, CDR2 SVGAGI. The CDR3, as DNA: TGTGCCAGCAGTACCCAAACAGGGGGCGGCTATGGCTACACCTTC. Translating it yields CASSTQTGGGYGYTF.